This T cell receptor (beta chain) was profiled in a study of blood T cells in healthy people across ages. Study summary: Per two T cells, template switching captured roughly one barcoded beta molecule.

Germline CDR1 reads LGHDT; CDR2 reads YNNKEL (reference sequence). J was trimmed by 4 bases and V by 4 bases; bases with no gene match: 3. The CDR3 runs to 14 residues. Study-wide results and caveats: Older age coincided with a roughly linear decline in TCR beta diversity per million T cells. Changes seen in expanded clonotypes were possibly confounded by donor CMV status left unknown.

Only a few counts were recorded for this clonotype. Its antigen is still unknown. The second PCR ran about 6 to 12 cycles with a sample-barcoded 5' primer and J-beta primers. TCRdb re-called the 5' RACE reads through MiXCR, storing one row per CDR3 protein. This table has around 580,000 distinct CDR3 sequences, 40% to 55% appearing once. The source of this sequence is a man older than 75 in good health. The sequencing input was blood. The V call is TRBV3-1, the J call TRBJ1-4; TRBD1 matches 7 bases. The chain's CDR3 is CASSPGTVNEKLFF. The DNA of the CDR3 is TGTGCCAGCAGCCCCGGGACAGTTAATGAAAAACTGTTTTTT.